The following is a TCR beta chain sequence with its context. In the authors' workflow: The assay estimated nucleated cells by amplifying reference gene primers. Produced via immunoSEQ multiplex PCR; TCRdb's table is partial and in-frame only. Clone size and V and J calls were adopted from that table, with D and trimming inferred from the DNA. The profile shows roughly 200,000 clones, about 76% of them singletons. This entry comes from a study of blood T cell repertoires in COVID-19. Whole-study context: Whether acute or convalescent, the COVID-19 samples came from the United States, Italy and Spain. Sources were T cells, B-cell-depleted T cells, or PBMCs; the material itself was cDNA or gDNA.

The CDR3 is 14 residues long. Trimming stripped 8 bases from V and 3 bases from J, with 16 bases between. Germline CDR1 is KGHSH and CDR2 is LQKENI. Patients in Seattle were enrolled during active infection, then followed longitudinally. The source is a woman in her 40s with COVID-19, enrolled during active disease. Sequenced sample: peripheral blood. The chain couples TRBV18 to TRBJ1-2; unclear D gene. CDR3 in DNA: TGTGCCAGCGCCGAAGAGAACGGTTACTATGGCTACACCTTC. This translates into CASAEENGYYGYTF.